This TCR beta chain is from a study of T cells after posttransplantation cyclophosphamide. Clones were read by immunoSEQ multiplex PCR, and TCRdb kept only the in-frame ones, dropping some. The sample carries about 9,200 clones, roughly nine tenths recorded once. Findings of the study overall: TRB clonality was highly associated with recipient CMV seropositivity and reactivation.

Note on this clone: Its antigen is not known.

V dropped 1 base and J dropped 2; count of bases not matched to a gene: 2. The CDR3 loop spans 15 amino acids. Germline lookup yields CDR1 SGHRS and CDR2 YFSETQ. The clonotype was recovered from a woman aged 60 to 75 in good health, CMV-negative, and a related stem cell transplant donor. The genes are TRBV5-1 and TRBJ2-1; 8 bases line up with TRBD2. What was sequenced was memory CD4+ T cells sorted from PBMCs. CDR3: CASSLNGGAYNEQFF. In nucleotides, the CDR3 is TGCGCCAGCAGCTTGAACGGGGGGGCCTACAATGAGCAGTTCTTC.